This paragraph covers one T cell receptor beta chain sequence. As yet, its antigen is unknown. This sample is drawn from a study of cytomegalovirus exposure and HLA in healthy donors. Study as a whole: In an earlier analysis, some 110 million unique TCR beta sequences were found from some 200 million T cells. Whole-study findings and limits: Earlier analysis found most TCR beta V segments productive about 87% or about 30% of the time. Links to common viral pathogens appeared, in a later analysis, for several of the most significant clusters.

Primers included in the PCR were 60 Vbeta and 13 Jbeta primers. The protocol was immunoSEQ multiplex PCR, while the TCRdb copy is restricted to in-frame clones and leaves out a portion. The sample consists of 130,000 or so clones, around 77% of them appearing once. This TCR was recovered from a woman aged 60-70 years in good health and CMV-seronegative. Sequenced material: PBMCs.

The DNA for the CDR3 is TGTGCCAGCAGCCAAGATCAAGTAGGACTAGCGGACAATGAGCAGTTCTTC. This encodes CASSQDQVGLADNEQFF. The V call is TRBV4-2, the J call TRBJ2-1; 10 bases map to TRBD2. CDR3 size: 17 residues. The germline CDR1 and CDR2 sequences are LGHNA and YNFKEQ. Unmatched junction bases numbered 7, after V lost 0 bases and J lost 5 bases.